This TCR beta chain was retrieved from a study of blood T cell repertoires in COVID-19. The CDR3 length is 16 residues. J was trimmed by 5 bases and V by 2 bases; bases with no gene match: 8. Per germline, CDR1 LGHNA and CDR2 YSLEER. Libraries were prepared by immunoSEQ multiplex PCR; TCRdb keeps only in-frame clonotypes and omits some of them. Here the sample spans about 310,000 clones, roughly 90% being singletons. The V and J genes are TRBV4-3 and TRBJ2-5; 10 nucleotides line up with TRBD2. The TCR comes from a woman between 35 and 50 years old who had recovered from COVID-19. Sample: PBMCs or T cells enriched from blood (not recorded which). The CDR3 reads CASSQIAGGGQETQYF. The CDR3 region has the DNA TGCGCCAGCAGCCAAATAGCGGGGGGAGGGCAGGAGACCCAGTACTTC.